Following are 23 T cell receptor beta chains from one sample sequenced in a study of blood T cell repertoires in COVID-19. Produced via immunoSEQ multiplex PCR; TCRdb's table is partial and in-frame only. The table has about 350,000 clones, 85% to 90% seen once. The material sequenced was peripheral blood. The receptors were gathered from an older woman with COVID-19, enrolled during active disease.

The DNA of the CDR3 is TGTGCCAGTGGGGGGGAGGGAGGAGGCTACACCTTC. Amino acids: CASGGEGGGYTF. The V and J genes are TRBV2 and TRBJ1-2; the D gene is possibly TRBD1 (5 bases). This CDR3 spans 12 amino acids. CDR1 SNHLY and CDR2 FYNNEI come from the germline V gene. The V and J ends lost 9 bases and 8 bases respectively, with 16 bases between them.

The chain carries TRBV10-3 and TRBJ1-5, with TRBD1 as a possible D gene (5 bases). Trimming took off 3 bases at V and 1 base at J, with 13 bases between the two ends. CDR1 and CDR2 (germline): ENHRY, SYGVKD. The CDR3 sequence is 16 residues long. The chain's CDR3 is CAISDPSGGSNQPQHF. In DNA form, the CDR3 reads TGTGCCATCAGTGACCCCTCGGGGGGGAGCAATCAGCCCCAGCATTTT.

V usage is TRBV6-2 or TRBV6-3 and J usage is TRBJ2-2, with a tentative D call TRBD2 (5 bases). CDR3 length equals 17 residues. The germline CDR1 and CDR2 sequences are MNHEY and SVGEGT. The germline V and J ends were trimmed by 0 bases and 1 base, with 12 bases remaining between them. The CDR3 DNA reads TGTGCCAGCAGTTACTCGAGGGCTAATATGAACACCGGGGAGCTGTTTTTT. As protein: CASSYSRANMNTGELFF.

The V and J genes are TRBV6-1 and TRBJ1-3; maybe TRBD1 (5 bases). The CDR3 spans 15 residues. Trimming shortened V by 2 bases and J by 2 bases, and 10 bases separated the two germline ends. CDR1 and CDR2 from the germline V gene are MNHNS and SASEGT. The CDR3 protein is CASSEQGVAGNTIYF. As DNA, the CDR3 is TGTGCCAGCAGTGAACAAGGGGTAGCTGGAAACACCATATATTTT.

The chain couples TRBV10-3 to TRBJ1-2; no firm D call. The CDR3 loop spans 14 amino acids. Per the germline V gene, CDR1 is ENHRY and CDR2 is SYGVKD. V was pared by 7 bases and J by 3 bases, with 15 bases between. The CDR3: CAITNGQRDYGYTF. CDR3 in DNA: TGTGCCATCACGAACGGCCAGCGCGACTATGGCTACACCTTC.

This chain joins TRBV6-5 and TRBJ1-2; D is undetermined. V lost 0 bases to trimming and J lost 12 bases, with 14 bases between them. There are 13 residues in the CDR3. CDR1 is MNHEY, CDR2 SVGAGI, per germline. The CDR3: CASSYSAAEMDTF. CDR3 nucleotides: TGTGCCAGCAGTTACTCGGCCGCAGAAATGGACACCTTC.

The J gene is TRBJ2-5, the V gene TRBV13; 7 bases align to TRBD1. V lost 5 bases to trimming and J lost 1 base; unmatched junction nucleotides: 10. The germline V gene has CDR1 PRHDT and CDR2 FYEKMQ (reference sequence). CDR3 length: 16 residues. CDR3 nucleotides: TGTGCCAGCAGCCTTTACAGGGGAGCCGTCCAAGAGACCCAGTACTTC. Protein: CASSLYRGAVQETQYF.

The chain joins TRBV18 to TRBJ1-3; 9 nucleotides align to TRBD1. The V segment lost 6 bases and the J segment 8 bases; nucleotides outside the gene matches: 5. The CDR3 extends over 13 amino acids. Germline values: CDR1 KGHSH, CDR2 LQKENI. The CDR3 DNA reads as TGTGCCAGCTCGATCGACAGGGGGGACACCATATATTTT. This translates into CASSIDRGDTIYF.

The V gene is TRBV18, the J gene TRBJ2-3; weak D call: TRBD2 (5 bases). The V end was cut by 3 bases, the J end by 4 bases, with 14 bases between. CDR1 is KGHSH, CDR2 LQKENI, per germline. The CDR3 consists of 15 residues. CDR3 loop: CASSPGNAMADTQYF. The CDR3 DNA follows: TGTGCCAGCTCACCCGGGAACGCAATGGCAGATACGCAGTATTTT.

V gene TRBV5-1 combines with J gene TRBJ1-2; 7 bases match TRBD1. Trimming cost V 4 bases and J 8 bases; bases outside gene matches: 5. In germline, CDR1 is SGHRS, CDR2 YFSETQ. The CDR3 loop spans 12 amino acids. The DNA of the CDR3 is TGCGCCAGCAGCCAACAGGGGCAGGGCTACACCTTC. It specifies CASSQQGQGYTF.

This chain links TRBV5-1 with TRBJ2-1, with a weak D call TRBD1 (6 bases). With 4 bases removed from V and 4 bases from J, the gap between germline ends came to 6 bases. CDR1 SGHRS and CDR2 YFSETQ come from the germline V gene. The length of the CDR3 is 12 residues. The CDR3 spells CASSDRYNEQFF. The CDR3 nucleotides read TGCGCCAGCAGCGACAGGTACAATGAGCAGTTCTTC.

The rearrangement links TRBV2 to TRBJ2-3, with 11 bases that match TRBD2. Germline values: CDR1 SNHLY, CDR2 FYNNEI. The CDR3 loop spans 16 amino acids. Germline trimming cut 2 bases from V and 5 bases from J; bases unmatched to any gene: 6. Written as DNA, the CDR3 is TGTGCCAGCAGTGAACGTCTAGCGGGGGGCGTAGATACGCAGTATTTT. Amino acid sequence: CASSERLAGGVDTQYF. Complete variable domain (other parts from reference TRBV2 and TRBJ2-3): EPEVTQTPSHQVTQMGQEVILRCVPISNHLYFYWYRQILGQKVEFLVSFYNNEISEKSEIFDDQFSVERPDGSNFTLKIRSTKLEDSAMYFCASSERLAGGVDTQYFGPGTRLTVL.

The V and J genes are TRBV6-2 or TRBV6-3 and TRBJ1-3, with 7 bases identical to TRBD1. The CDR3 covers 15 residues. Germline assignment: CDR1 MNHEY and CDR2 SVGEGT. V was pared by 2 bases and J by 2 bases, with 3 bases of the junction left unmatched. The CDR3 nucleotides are TGTGCCAGCAGTTACGCGACAGGGCCTGGAAACACCATATATTTT. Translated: CASSYATGPGNTIYF.

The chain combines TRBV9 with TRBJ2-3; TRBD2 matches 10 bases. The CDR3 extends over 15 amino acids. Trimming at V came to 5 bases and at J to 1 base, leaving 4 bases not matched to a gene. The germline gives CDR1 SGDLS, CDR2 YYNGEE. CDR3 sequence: CASRLGLAGTDTQYF. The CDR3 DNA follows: TGTGCCAGCAGGCTCGGACTAGCGGGCACAGATACGCAGTATTTT.

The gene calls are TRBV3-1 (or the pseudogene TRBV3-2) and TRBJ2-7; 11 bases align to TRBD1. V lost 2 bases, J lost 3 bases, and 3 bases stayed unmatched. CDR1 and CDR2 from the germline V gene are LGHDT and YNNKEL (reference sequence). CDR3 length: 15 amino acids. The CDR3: CASSQIGTGGYEQYF. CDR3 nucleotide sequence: TGTGCCAGCAGCCAAATCGGGACAGGGGGCTACGAGCAGTACTTC.

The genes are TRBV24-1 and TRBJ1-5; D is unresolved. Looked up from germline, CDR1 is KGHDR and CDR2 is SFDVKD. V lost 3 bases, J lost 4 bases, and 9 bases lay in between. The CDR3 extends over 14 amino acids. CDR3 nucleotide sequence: TGTGCCACCAGTGATACTACGGGGAATCAGCCCCAGCATTTT. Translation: CATSDTTGNQPQHF.

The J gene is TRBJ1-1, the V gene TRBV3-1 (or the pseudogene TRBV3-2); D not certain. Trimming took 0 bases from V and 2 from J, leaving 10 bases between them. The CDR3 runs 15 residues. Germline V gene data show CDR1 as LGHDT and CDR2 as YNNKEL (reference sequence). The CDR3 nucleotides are TGTGCCAGCAGCCAAGAGATCAGAAAAAACACTGAAGCTTTCTTT. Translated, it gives CASSQEIRKNTEAFF.

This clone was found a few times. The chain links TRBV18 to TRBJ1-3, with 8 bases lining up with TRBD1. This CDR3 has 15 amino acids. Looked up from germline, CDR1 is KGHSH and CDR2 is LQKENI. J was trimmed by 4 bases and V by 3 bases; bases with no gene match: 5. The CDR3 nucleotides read TGTGCCAGCTCACCGACAGGGGTGTCGGGAAACACCATATATTTT. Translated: CASSPTGVSGNTIYF.

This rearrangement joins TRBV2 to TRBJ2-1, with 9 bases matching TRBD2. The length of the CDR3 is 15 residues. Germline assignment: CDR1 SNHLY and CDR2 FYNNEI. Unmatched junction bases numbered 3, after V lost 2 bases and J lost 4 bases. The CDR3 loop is CASSESGGNYNEQFF. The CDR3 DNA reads TGTGCCAGCAGTGAAAGCGGGGGGAATTACAATGAGCAGTTCTTC.

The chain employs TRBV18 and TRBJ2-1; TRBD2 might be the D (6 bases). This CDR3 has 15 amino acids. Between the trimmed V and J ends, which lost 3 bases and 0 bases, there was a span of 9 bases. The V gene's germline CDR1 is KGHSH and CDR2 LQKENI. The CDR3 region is CASSPLGGSYNEQFF. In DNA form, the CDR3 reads TGTGCCAGCTCACCGTTGGGGGGCTCCTACAATGAGCAGTTCTTC.

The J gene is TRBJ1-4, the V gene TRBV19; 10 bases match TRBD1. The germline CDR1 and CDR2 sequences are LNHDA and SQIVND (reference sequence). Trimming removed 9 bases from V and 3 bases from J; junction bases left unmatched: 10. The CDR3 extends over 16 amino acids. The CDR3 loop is CASLPGQGIPNEKLFF. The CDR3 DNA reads TGTGCCAGCCTCCCGGGACAGGGGATACCTAATGAAAAACTGTTTTTT.

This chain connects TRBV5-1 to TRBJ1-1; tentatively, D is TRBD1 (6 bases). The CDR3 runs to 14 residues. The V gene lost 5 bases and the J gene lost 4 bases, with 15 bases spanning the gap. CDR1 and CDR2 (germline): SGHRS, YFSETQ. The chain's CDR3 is CASRMDSPFTEAFF. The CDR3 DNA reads TGCGCCAGCAGAATGGACAGTCCTTTCACTGAAGCTTTCTTT. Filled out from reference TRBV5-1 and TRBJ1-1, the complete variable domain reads KAGVTQTPRYLIKTRGQQVTLSCSPISGHRSVSWYQQTPGQGLQFLFEYFSETQRNKGNFPGRFSGRQFSNSRSEMNVSTLELGDSALYLCASRMDSPFTEAFFGQGTRLTVV.

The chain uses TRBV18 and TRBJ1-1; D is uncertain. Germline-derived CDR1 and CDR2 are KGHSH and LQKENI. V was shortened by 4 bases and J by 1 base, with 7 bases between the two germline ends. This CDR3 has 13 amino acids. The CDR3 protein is CASSLQENTEAFF. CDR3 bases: TGTGCCAGCTCACTTCAGGAGAACACTGAAGCTTTCTTT.